What follows describes a single T cell receptor beta chain. This clone has only a few counts. This clone's antigen is unknown. The input lacks base qualities; no much larger clone sits a single base away. For this chain, trimming is 3 bases at the V end and 0 bases at the J end, and the number of junction bases without a gene match is 4. Measured from the cysteine to the phenylalanine, the CDR3 is 15 residues long. The DNA shown is the 45-base CDR3, in frame from base 1. CDR1 LNHDA and CDR2 SQIVND were looked up in the germline V gene (reference sequence). The immunoSEQ Assay, a bias-controlled multiplex PCR, was used to amplify TCRbeta CDR3 regions from genomic DNA. Processing in the source paper ran as follows. Within the assay, amplification of reference gene primers was used to estimate how many nucleated cells each sample contained. To quantify the absolute abundance of each unique TCRbeta CDR3 rearrangement, sequence reads were collapsed and filtered. Productive Simpson clonality was computed per sample as the square root of Simpson's diversity index over productive rearrangements. TCRdb stores this immuneACCESS table with in-frame sequences only. Part of the clones is absent; in the studies checked, under half of the shortfall reflects unresolved V genes, and no reason is known for the rest. V and J calls and clone size are those listed in that table; D and trimming were worked out from the DNA. The sample profile shows a few hundred thousand clones; roughly 90% of them were found once. Jointly, the top ten make up 8.9% of the sample.

The record originates from a study of blood T cell repertoires in COVID-19 (dated by TCRdb to the early 2020s). The study in broad terms: Samples covering the acute and convalescent phases of COVID-19 were provided by collaborators in the United States, Italy and Spain. The prospective study material was composed of cDNA or gDNA derived from T cells, B-cell-depleted T cells, or PBMCs. Deeply sampled blood TCRbeta repertoires from subjects exposed to, actively infected with, or recovered from COVID-19 were included in the dataset. The repertoires were made available in a free public database intended to serve as a resource for research on the immune response to SARS-CoV-2. Samples came from the ongoing ImmuneRACE study (first 160 participants) plus 1,254 subjects from 6 global collaborators. Sample metadata almost always included a de-identified subject ID, COVID-19 status, age in years and sex. Where HLA class I and class II types were available, the types were taken from metadata supplied by the sample provider, not from assay-based typing.

Study-wide findings and limitations: The quantity of clinical and demographic metadata differed by source and by participant and was supplied without curation.

In the prospective study, participants were about 18 to 100 years old, resided in 24 geographic areas of the United States, and were enrolled through a virtual design. In the prospective study, cohorts were assigned on the basis of participant-reported clinical history obtained from a screening survey and a study questionnaire. For ImmuneRACE Cohort 3, a participant was defined as recovered based on two consecutive negative NP/OP PCR tests, clearance by a healthcare professional, or resolution of symptoms. In the prospective study, whole blood, serum and a nasopharyngeal or oropharyngeal swab were collected from each participant by mobile phlebotomists. Prospective study participants could optionally give additional blood draws and questionnaires over a roughly two-month period. Before DNA extraction, blood samples from the prospective study were shipped at room temperature or frozen.

The clonotype originates from a woman between 18 and 29 years old who had recovered from COVID-19. The sequenced material came from PBMCs or T cells enriched from blood (not recorded which). The rearranged segments are TRBV19 and TRBJ2-7; 8 junctional bases match TRBD1. The CDR3 amino acid sequence is: CASSISTGGSYEQYF. The nucleotide sequence reads as follows: TGTGCCAGTAGTATCTCTACAGGGGGCTCCTACGAGCAGTACTTC.